This TCR beta chain came from a study of identical twins. This clonotype was counted ten times or more. It was template switching that added a universal primer site, and there were unique molecular identifiers on the cDNA. TCRdb re-derived calls from the 5' RACE reads in MiXCR, one entry per CDR3 protein. Among under 250,000 distinct CDR3 sequences listed, around 6.9% were seen once. This sample also appeared in a second study, on yellow fever vaccine responses in identical twins. Per that study: Reportedly, twins showed a vaccine T cell response that looked partly convergent and partly personalized.

This TCR came from a woman younger than 35 in good health. The source material was memory (CD45RO+) T cells sorted from blood.

For the CDR3, the DNA is TGCGCCAGCAGCCCCCCGAGCTACGAGCAGTACTTC. Translating gives CASSPPSYEQYF. This chain connects TRBV5-1 to TRBJ2-7; D gene uncertain. CDR1 and CDR2 from the germline V gene are SGHRS and YFSETQ. V lost 4 bases and J 3 bases, leaving 8 bases between the germline ends. This CDR3 has 12 residues. Looking up the rest from reference TRBV5-1 and TRBJ2-7 gives the full variable domain: KAGVTQTPRYLIKTRGQQVTLSCSPISGHRSVSWYQQTPGQGLQFLFEYFSETQRNKGNFPGRFSGRQFSNSRSEMNVSTLELGDSALYLCASSPPSYEQYFGPGTRLTVT.